The rows below give T cell receptor beta chains drawn from one sample of a study of shared clonotypes between healthy human individuals. Assay used: immunoSEQ multiplex PCR; TCRdb lists only in-frame clones, some missing. Among fewer than 600,000 clones, roughly three quarters were seen once, and the ten largest hold about 12%. The sample taken for sequencing was PBMCs. These TCRs come from a woman aged 40 to 50 in good health. Some clones in this sample may be carry-over from other donors' samples. CDR3s include the opening cysteine and the closing phenylalanine or tryptophan. The order of the fields is clone size, V gene, D gene, J gene, CDR3 protein, CDR3 DNA. A D gene is named only where the DNA matches it firmly. Clone size, where shown, is once, few, many, or a class for clones that have expanded.

.,TRBV10-3,.,TRBJ2-2,CAISETGYTGELFF,TGTGCCATCAGTGAGACAGGGTACACCGGGGAGCTGTTTTTT
few,TRBV11-2,.,TRBJ2-7,CASSLGFYEQYF,TGTGCCAGCAGCTTAGGGTTCTACGAGCAGTACTTC
.,TRBV16,.,TRBJ1-1,CASSQSSMNTEAFF,TGTGCCAGCAGCCAATCCTCCATGAACACTGAAGCTTTCTTT
many,TRBV13,.,TRBJ1-4,CASSLVLGGEKLFF,TGTGCCAGCAGCTTAGTCCTAGGGGGTGAAAAACTGTTTTTT
few,TRBV5-1,TRBD2,TRBJ2-1,CASSSSGEGWEQFF,TGCGCCAGCAGCTCCAGCGGGGAGGGGTGGGAGCAGTTCTTC
.,TRBV28,TRBD1,TRBJ1-4,CASSLGQGFGEATNEKLFF,TGTGCCAGCAGTCTCGGACAGGGTTTCGGCGAGGCAACTAATGAAAAACTGTTTTTT
.,TRBV28,TRBD2,TRBJ2-2,CASIDSGRVNGELFF,TGTGCCAGCATTGATAGCGGGAGAGTAAACGGGGAGCTGTTTTTT
once,TRBV18,.,TRBJ1-2,CASSPPVGLQNYGYTF,TGTGCCAGCTCACCACCGGTGGGGCTGCAAAACTATGGCTACACCTTC
.,TRBV4-1,.,TRBJ1-5,CASSRGGGSNQPQHF,TGCGCCAGCAGCAGGGGGGGAGGGAGCAATCAGCCCCAGCATTTT
once,TRBV28,TRBD1,TRBJ1-2,CASSHPDRGYGYTF,TGTGCCAGCAGTCACCCGGACAGGGGGTATGGCTACACCTTC
many,TRBV7-2,.,TRBJ1-5,CASSLNRGLSQPQHF,TGTGCCAGCAGCTTAAACCGCGGGTTGAGTCAGCCCCAGCATTTT
.,TRBV7-9,TRBD2,TRBJ2-3,CASSSVGLARPRDTQYF,TGTGCCAGCAGCTCGGTAGGACTAGCCCGGCCGAGGGATACGCAGTATTTT
.,TRBV5-1,.,TRBJ2-2,CASSLAIGTGELFF,TGCGCCAGCAGCTTGGCTATAGGCACCGGGGAGCTGTTTTTT
.,TRBV6-6,.,TRBJ2-4,CASTPNLAKNIQYF,TGTGCCAGCACCCCCAACCTAGCCAAAAACATTCAGTACTTC
.,TRBV5-1,TRBD2,TRBJ2-3,CASSLWSGSGSTDTQYF,TGCGCCAGCAGCTTGTGGTCTGGCAGCGGGAGTACAGATACGCAGTATTTT
.,TRBV5-5,TRBD2,TRBJ2-7,CASSFMSGSWYEQYF,TGTGCCAGCAGCTTTATGAGCGGGAGTTGGTACGAGCAGTACTTC
.,TRBV5-1,.,TRBJ1-6,CASSNPGQGGHSPLHF,TGCGCCAGCAGCAATCCGGGACAAGGAGGTCATTCACCCCTCCACTTT
.,TRBV5-4,.,TRBJ2-7,CASSPRGRGSYEQYF,TGTGCCAGCAGCCCGCGGGGTCGAGGCTCCTACGAGCAGTACTTC
.,TRBV14,.,TRBJ1-3,CASSQDWGAGNTIYF,TGTGCCAGCAGCCAAGATTGGGGGGCTGGAAACACCATATATTTT
many,TRBV7-8,.,TRBJ2-7,CASSPHGDEQYF,TGTGCCAGCAGCCCCCATGGGGACGAGCAGTACTTC
.,TRBV7-2,.,TRBJ2-7,CASSRTDDSYEQYF,TGTGCCAGCAGCCGTACGGATGACTCCTACGAGCAGTACTTC
.,TRBV4-3,.,TRBJ2-1,CASSQGVGGYNEQFF,TGCGCCAGCAGCCAGGGGGTAGGGGGCTACAATGAGCAGTTCTTC
.,TRBV28,TRBD2,TRBJ2-2,CASSQPAGHGELFF,TGTGCCAGCAGTCAACCAGCGGGGCACGGGGAGCTGTTTTTT
.,TRBV5-1,TRBD1,TRBJ2-2,CASSLVVTGAGELFF,TGCGCCAGCAGCTTGGTCGTGACAGGGGCCGGGGAGCTGTTTTTT
.,TRBV7-2,TRBD2,TRBJ2-7,CASSVAGTSGSYEQYF,TGTGCCAGCAGCGTTGCCGGGACTAGCGGGAGCTACGAGCAGTACTTC
.,TRBV14,.,TRBJ2-7,CASSPGLSWSYEQYF,TGTGCCAGCAGCCCGGGACTCTCCTGGTCCTACGAGCAGTACTTC
.,TRBV7-2,TRBD2,TRBJ2-2,CASSFRGGTGELFF,TGTGCCAGCAGCTTCCGGGGGGGCACCGGGGAGCTGTTTTTT